The 2 T cell receptor beta chains presented below share a single source sample, sequenced in a study of CD8+CD57+ T cells in acquired aplastic anemia. For CDR3 and TCR beta VDJ profiling, genomic DNA was the template used. TCRdb independently ran MiXCR on the reads; one entry per CDR3 protein. The sample holds roughly 120,000 distinct CDR3 sequences, about 50% seen once. Patients who underwent sequencing had shown CD8+CD57+ cell expansion by flow cytometry. The sequencing sample was made of sorted CD4+, CD8+, or CD8+CD57+ T cells (not recorded which) from PBMCs. All receptors come from a human donor with aplastic anemia.

The rearrangement links TRBV29-1 to TRBJ2-2; D is possibly TRBD2 (5 bases). The CDR3 has 11 amino acids. Deletions cut 5 bases from V and 6 bases from J, with 7 bases between. From germline, CDR1 is SQVTM and CDR2 ANQGSEA. This chain's CDR3 is CSVYGAGELFF. The CDR3 coding sequence is TGCAGCGTTTACGGGGCCGGGGAGCTGTTTTTT.

This clonotype was picked up a small number of times. This rearrangement joins TRBV9 to TRBJ2-5; the D is unclear. The CDR3 sequence is 14 residues long. Trimming pared 3 bases from V and 5 bases from J, leaving 14 bases between. CDR1 and CDR2 from the germline V gene are SGDLS and YYNGEE. This chain's CDR3 is CASSGTDGQETQYF. CDR3 sequence (DNA): TGTGCCAGCAGCGGAACGGACGGGCAGGAGACCCAGTACTTC.